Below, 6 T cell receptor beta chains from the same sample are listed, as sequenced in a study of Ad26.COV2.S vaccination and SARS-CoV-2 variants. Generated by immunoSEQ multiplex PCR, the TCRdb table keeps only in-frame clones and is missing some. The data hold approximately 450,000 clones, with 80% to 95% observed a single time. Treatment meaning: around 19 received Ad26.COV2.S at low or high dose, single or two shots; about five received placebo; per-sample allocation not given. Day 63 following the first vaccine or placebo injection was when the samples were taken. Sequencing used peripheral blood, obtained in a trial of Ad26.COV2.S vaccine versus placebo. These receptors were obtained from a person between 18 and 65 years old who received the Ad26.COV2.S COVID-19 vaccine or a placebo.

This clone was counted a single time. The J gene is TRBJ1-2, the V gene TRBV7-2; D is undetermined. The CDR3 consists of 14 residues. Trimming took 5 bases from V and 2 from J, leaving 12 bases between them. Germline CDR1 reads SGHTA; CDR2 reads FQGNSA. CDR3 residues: CASSPREGNYGYTF. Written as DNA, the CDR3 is TGTGCCAGCAGCCCTCGAGAAGGCAACTATGGCTACACCTTC.

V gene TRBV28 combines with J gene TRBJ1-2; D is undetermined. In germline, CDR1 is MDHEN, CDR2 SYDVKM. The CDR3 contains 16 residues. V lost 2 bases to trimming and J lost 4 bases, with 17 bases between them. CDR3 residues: CASSLPLPLGGYGYTF. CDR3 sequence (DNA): TGTGCCAGCAGTTTACCTCTTCCCCTGGGTGGCTATGGCTACACCTTC.

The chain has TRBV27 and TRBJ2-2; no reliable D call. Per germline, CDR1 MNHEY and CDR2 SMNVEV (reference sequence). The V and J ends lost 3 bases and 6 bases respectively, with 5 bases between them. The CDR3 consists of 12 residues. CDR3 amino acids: CASSLRSGELFF. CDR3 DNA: TGTGCCAGCAGTTTGAGATCCGGGGAGCTGTTTTTT.

The CDR3 nucleotides are TGTGCCAGTAGTATCCCCATATTGTACCAAGAGACCCAGTACTTC. Its protein product is CASSIPILYQETQYF. V gene TRBV19 combines with J gene TRBJ2-5; D not certain. Germline values: CDR1 LNHDA, CDR2 SQIVND (reference sequence). The CDR3 covers 15 residues. V was clipped by 3 bases and J by 0 bases, with 11 bases between them.

CDR3 DNA: TGTGCCAGTAGTGTCTCCGTGACAGGGCCGGGGGATACGCAGTATTTT. This codes for CASSVSVTGPGDTQYF. The rearrangement joins TRBV19 to TRBJ2-3; 7 positions match TRBD1. From germline, CDR1 is LNHDA and CDR2 SQIVND (reference sequence). There are 16 residues in the CDR3. Trimming took 5 bases from V and 6 from J; bases not matched to a gene: 14.

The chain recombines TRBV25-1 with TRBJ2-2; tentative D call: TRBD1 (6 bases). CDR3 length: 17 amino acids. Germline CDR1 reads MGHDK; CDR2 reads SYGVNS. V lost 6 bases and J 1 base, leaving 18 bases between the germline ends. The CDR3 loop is CASSPAGRGRNTGELFF. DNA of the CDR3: TGTGCCAGCAGCCCCGCGGGCAGGGGCCGGAACACCGGGGAGCTGTTTTTT.